This entry is about one T cell receptor (beta chain). As yet, its antigen is unknown. These data belong to a study of cytomegalovirus exposure and HLA in healthy donors. Whole-study results and caveats: Later on, an analysis showed TCR association rates differing by HLA locus, with DRB1 the most and HLA-C the fewest.

The ends were cut back, 3 bases at V and 6 bases at J, with 11 bases in the middle. CDR3 length: 13 amino acids. Per the germline V gene, CDR1 is MNHEY and CDR2 is SMNVEV (reference sequence). The PCR contained 60 Vbeta and 13 Jbeta primers. Libraries were prepared by immunoSEQ multiplex PCR; TCRdb keeps only in-frame clonotypes and omits some of them. The sample holds roughly 150,000 clones; approximately 88% are singletons and the top ten take over 1.5%. Sequencing was performed on PBMCs. The source of this sequence is a woman between 18 and 29 years old in good health and CMV-seronegative. J is TRBJ1-1 and V is TRBV27; no definite D call. The CDR3 sequence: CASSFLPSSEAFF. CDR3 sequence (DNA): TGTGCCAGCAGTTTTTTACCGAGCTCTGAAGCTTTCTTT.